The next 10 T cell receptor beta chains were all read from a single sample in a study of prognosis after radiotherapy for stage I lung cancer. Template was genomic DNA; TCR beta CDR3 amplified in two multiplex PCR rounds. Primers were specific to each TRBV and TRBJ gene in first-round PCR. Each CDR3 protein is one row after TCRdb ran MiXCR on the multiplex PCR reads. The sample includes 15,000 to 20,000 distinct CDR3 sequences, around 30% of them seen just once. Sequencing used PBMCs, obtained before or after stereotactic body radiation therapy (not recorded which). These receptors were obtained from a donor at least 50 years old with non-small cell lung cancer.

There are many counts of this clonotype. The chain combines TRBV18 with TRBJ1-1; 9 nucleotides match TRBD1. Germline lookup yields CDR1 KGHSH and CDR2 LQKENI. Trimming at V came to 1 base and at J to 0 bases, leaving 3 bases not matched to a gene. The CDR3 has 16 amino acids. In DNA, the CDR3 is TGTGCCAGCTCACCACGAGGGACAGGGATGAACACTGAAGCTTTCTTT. This gives the protein CASSPRGTGMNTEAFF.

This clonotype was recorded at least ten times. The gene calls are TRBV6-1 and TRBJ1-1; D uncertain. Looked up from germline, CDR1 is MNHNS and CDR2 is SASEGT. The length of the CDR3 is 14 residues. Trimming pared 7 bases from V and 10 bases from J, leaving 22 bases between. In nucleotides, the CDR3 is TGTGCCAGCAAAAAAAGTGAAGTTTGGTATTTAGCTTTCTTT. It is translated as CASKKSEVWYLAFF.

By share, this clonotype ranks as medium-sized. This rearrangement joins TRBV20-1 to TRBJ2-1; no firm D call. Germline V gene lookup returns CDR1 DFQATT and CDR2 SNEGSKA (reference sequence). Trimming left V 5 bases short and J 8 bases short, with 7 bases between. The CDR3 runs 10 residues. CDR3: CSALAHEQFF. As DNA, the CDR3 is TGCAGTGCTCTGGCGCATGAGCAGTTCTTC.

The sample holds many counts of this clonotype. The chain carries TRBV12-3 or TRBV12-4 and TRBJ1-5; D gene uncertain. V lost 7 bases, J lost 0 bases, and 10 bases lay in between. There are 14 residues in the CDR3. Here the CDR3 reads CASTTSYSNQPQHF. The CDR3 nucleotides are TGTGCCAGCACCACATCCTATAGCAATCAGCCCCAGCATTTT.

As regards this clonotype: A read error likely explains this, since a far larger clone differs by one base. V usage is TRBV6-2 or TRBV6-3 and J usage is TRBJ2-1; tentatively, D is TRBD1 (5 bases). This CDR3 is 11 amino acids long. Deletions cut 8 bases from V and 10 bases from J, with 12 bases between. The germline V gene encodes CDR1 MNHEY and CDR2 SVGEGT. CDR3 sequence: CASGGAAEQFF. The CDR3 DNA reads as TGTGCCAGCGGTGGGGCCGCCGAGCAGTTCTTC.

The chain carries TRBV6-9 and TRBJ1-6, with unresolved D. Per the germline V gene, CDR1 is MNHGY and CDR2 is SVAAGI. The CDR3 runs 17 residues. V was cut by 1 base and J by 0 bases, with 10 bases left in between. CDR3 DNA sequence: TGTGCCAGCAGTTATTTACACCCGAGCTCCTATAATTCACCCCTCCACTTT. It yields the protein CASSYLHPSSYNSPLHF.

This clonotype showed up many times. The V and J genes are TRBV2 and TRBJ1-5; 7 positions agree with TRBD1. Germline V lookup: CDR1 SNHLY, CDR2 FYNNEI. V gave up 8 bases and J gave up 0 bases; unmatched junction bases: 19. The CDR3 extends over 19 amino acids. The CDR3 loop reads CASVQDRDSGYYSNQPQHF. The CDR3 bases are TGTGCCAGCGTTCAAGACAGGGACAGTGGGTATTATAGCAATCAGCCCCAGCATTTT. The full variable domain, its missing parts supplied by reference TRBV2 and TRBJ1-5, is EPEVTQTPSHQVTQMGQEVILRCVPISNHLYFYWYRQILGQKVEFLVSFYNNEISEKSEIFDDQFSVERPDGSNFTLKIRSTKLEDSAMYFCASVQDRDSGYYSNQPQHFGDGTRLSIL.

This clonotype was observed at least ten times. The rearrangement links TRBV7-9 to TRBJ2-5; the D gene is possibly TRBD1 (6 bases). The CDR3 extends over 16 amino acids. CDR1 and CDR2 from the germline V gene are SEHNR and FQNEAQ (reference sequence). V was cut by 3 bases and J by 5 bases, with 19 bases left in between. CDR3 DNA sequence: TGTGCCAGCAGCTTGGCAGGGGCACCATCTAGGGAGACCCAGTACTTC. Protein sequence: CASSLAGAPSRETQYF. Supplemented by reference TRBV7-9 and TRBJ2-5, the full variable domain reads DTGVSQNPRHKITKRGQNVTFRCDPISEHNRLYWYRQTLGQGPEFLTYFQNEAQLEKSRLLSDRFSAERPKGSFSTLEIQRTEQGDSAMYLCASSLAGAPSRETQYFGPGTRLLVL.

On this clonotype itself: A read error is likely, as this CDR3 ends without the conserved phenylalanine or tryptophan. V and J are TRBV6-2 or TRBV6-3 and TRBJ1-2, with 9 bases lining up with TRBD1. The V gene's germline CDR1 is MNHEY and CDR2 SVGEGT. The CDR3 totals 14 residues. The CDR3 DNA follows: TGTGTCAGCAGGAAAACAGGGGGCGCGAATGGCTACACCCTC. Its protein is CVSRKTGGANGYTL.

Remarks on this clonotype: Relative to the germline gene, one junction end is altered; a read error may explain this. V and J are TRBV6-4 and TRBJ2-2; maybe TRBD2 (6 bases). This CDR3 has 15 residues. Per germline, CDR1 MRHNA and CDR2 SNTAGT. The chain's CDR3 is CASSPLAGNTREVFF. The CDR3, as DNA: TGTGCCAGCAGCCCACTTGCGGGTAACACCAGGGAGGTGTTTTTT.